These 20 T cell receptor beta chains came from one sample sequenced in a study of memory CD4+ T cells and cytomegalovirus serostatus. Single viable CD3+CD4+CD8-CD45RO+ cells were sorted as the memory CD4+ T cells. The assay was immunoSEQ multiplex PCR, and TCRdb's table has in-frame clones only and misses some. The sample carries about 75,000 clones, around four fifths recorded once. Sequencing used memory CD4+ T cells from blood. Source of these receptors: an adult in good health and CMV-seropositive.

V usage is TRBV29-1 and J usage is TRBJ2-1, with D unclear. The CDR3 covers 13 residues. Germline loops: CDR1 SQVTM, CDR2 ANQGSEA. V was shortened by 7 bases and J by 4 bases, with 14 bases between the two germline ends. The CDR3 DNA follows: TGCAGCGGGTATACCCCAAATTACAATGAGCAGTTCTTC. Protein product: CSGYTPNYNEQFF.

CDR3 residues: CASSISEGRYGYTF. The CDR3, as DNA: TGTGCCAGTAGTATTAGCGAGGGCCGATATGGCTACACCTTC. The rearrangement joins TRBV19 to TRBJ1-2; D remains unclear. V lost 3 bases and J lost 5, with 13 bases in between. This CDR3 region has 14 residues. In germline, CDR1 is LNHDA, CDR2 SQIVND (reference sequence).

The gene calls are TRBV29-1 and TRBJ2-7; perhaps TRBD2 as D (7 bases). V was pared by 7 bases and J by 6 bases, with 19 bases between. CDR1 is SQVTM, CDR2 ANQGSEA, per germline. The CDR3 is 13 residues long. CDR3 residues: CSAVGGEPIEQYF. The CDR3 DNA is TGCAGCGCAGTAGGGGGGGAGCCGATCGAGCAGTACTTC.

This chain joins TRBV6-1 and TRBJ2-2; 11 bases are a match to TRBD1. Germline assignment: CDR1 MNHNS and CDR2 SASEGT. The CDR3 is 15 amino acids. The V and J ends lost 8 bases and 0 bases, in that order; junction bases with no gene match: 2. The CDR3 reads CASGDRGSNTGELFF. CDR3 bases: TGTGCCAGCGGGGACAGGGGGTCGAACACCGGGGAGCTGTTTTTT.

This chain joins TRBV7-8 and TRBJ1-3; D is ambiguous. The CDR3 sequence is 13 residues long. Trimming stripped 5 bases from V and 6 bases from J, with 11 bases between. Germline values: CDR1 SGHVS, CDR2 FQNEAQ. DNA for the CDR3: TGTGCCAGCAGCCCCCGGACTTCAAACACCATATATTTT. Translated: CASSPRTSNTIYF.

This chain joins TRBV5-1 and TRBJ2-3, with TRBD2 matching over 7 bases. Per germline, CDR1 SGHRS and CDR2 YFSETQ. Germline trimming cut 5 bases from V and 1 base from J; bases unmatched to any gene: 4. This CDR3 comprises 14 residues. The CDR3: CASRATSGTDTQYF. CDR3 DNA: TGCGCCAGCAGAGCTACTAGCGGCACAGATACGCAGTATTTT.

This clone has a single count. This chain's CDR3 is CASTASLAGVRNEQFF. The CDR3 nucleotides are TGTGCCAGCACCGCCTCACTAGCGGGAGTGAGGAATGAGCAGTTCTTC. The chain employs TRBV2 and TRBJ2-1, with TRBD2 matching 11 bases. Germline CDR1 reads SNHLY; CDR2 reads FYNNEI. V lost 7 bases to trimming and J lost 7 bases; unmatched junction nucleotides: 12. The CDR3 is 16 amino acids. The complete variable domain, with remaining parts taken from reference TRBV2 and TRBJ2-1, reads EPEVTQTPSHQVTQMGQEVILRCVPISNHLYFYWYRQILGQKVEFLVSFYNNEISEKSEIFDDQFSVERPDGSNFTLKIRSTKLEDSAMYFCASTASLAGVRNEQFFGPGTRLTVL.

This rearrangement joins TRBV7-2 to TRBJ2-7; 7 bases map to TRBD2. The CDR3 length is 16 residues. V shed 6 bases, J shed 0 bases, and the junction held 11 bases outside the gene matches. The germline V gene encodes CDR1 SGHTA and CDR2 FQGNSA. CDR3 nucleotides: TGTGCCAGCAGTCCAACCAGCGGGGTTAGCTCCTACGAGCAGTACTTC. Residues: CASSPTSGVSSYEQYF.

This clone was observed once. The rearrangement links TRBV11-2 to TRBJ2-5; D gene ambiguous. CDR1 and CDR2 from the germline V gene are SGHAT and FQNNGV. The CDR3 loop spans 13 amino acids. Trimming pared 1 base from V and 2 bases from J, leaving 5 bases between. The CDR3, as DNA: TGTGCCAGCAGCTTAGGAGCGCAAGAGACCCAGTACTTC. It specifies CASSLGAQETQYF.

The chain links TRBV7-2 to TRBJ1-1, with 9 bases lining up with TRBD1. Trimming removed 5 bases from V and 5 bases from J; junction bases left unmatched: 6. CDR3 length equals 14 residues. CDR1 and CDR2 (germline): SGHTA, FQGNSA. Written as DNA, the CDR3 is TGTGCCAGCAGCCCACACAGGGGGCAGACTGAAGCTTTCTTT. Protein product: CASSPHRGQTEAFF.

This sequence joins TRBV7-8 and TRBJ1-1; TRBD1 aligns across 8 bases. V lost 3 bases, J lost 3 bases, and 3 bases stayed unmatched. Germline CDR1 SGHVS, CDR2 FQNEAQ. The CDR3 runs 14 residues. CDR3 in amino acids: CASSFNRGDTEAFF. In nucleotides, the CDR3 is TGTGCCAGCAGCTTCAACAGGGGGGACACTGAAGCTTTCTTT.

The chain employs TRBV19 and TRBJ2-2; possible D gene TRBD1, 6 bases. The CDR3 spans 14 residues. V was trimmed by 6 bases and J by 3 bases, leaving 11 bases between them. Per germline, CDR1 LNHDA and CDR2 SQIVND (reference sequence). Here the CDR3 reads CASSGQGYTGELFF. CDR3 DNA sequence: TGTGCCAGTAGCGGGCAGGGGTACACCGGGGAGCTGTTTTTT.

The chain is built from TRBV5-4 and TRBJ2-5; 15 bases align to TRBD2. The CDR3 sequence is 15 residues long. J gave up 5 bases and V 2 bases, and 1 base lay outside the gene matches. CDR1 is SGHNT, CDR2 YYREEE, per germline (reference sequence). CDR3 sequence reads: CASSFGTSGGETQYF. The CDR3 DNA reads as TGTGCCAGCAGCTTCGGGACTAGCGGGGGGGAGACCCAGTACTTC.

The chain recombines TRBV19 with TRBJ1-1; D uncertain. Germline V gene lookup returns CDR1 LNHDA and CDR2 SQIVND (reference sequence). V shed 7 bases and J shed 6 bases, with 9 bases lying between them. CDR3 length equals 11 residues. This CDR3 is CASISFAEAFF. The CDR3 coding sequence is TGTGCCAGTATTTCGTTCGCTGAAGCTTTCTTT.

V is TRBV9 and J is TRBJ2-3; D is possibly TRBD2 (6 bases). The V and J ends lost 0 bases and 6 bases respectively, with 14 bases between them. The germline V gene encodes CDR1 SGDLS and CDR2 YYNGEE. The CDR3 extends over 15 amino acids. The CDR3 sequence is CASSVGGKGGDTQYF. CDR3 DNA: TGTGCCAGCAGCGTAGGGGGTAAAGGAGGGGATACGCAGTATTTT.

CDR3 sequence reads: CASSLVLYGYTF. The CDR3 coding sequence is TGTGCCAGCAGCTTGGTTTTATATGGCTACACCTTC. The V call is TRBV5-4, the J call TRBJ1-2; D gene uncertain. The germline V gene has CDR1 SGHNT and CDR2 YYREEE (reference sequence). V was shortened by 0 bases and J by 5 bases, with 5 bases between the two germline ends. This CDR3 contains 12 residues.

The rearrangement uses TRBV5-1 and TRBJ2-6; D gene uncertain. V was shortened by 7 bases and J by 2 bases, with 10 bases between the two germline ends. CDR3 length: 14 residues. Germline V gene sequence: CDR1 SGHRS, CDR2 YFSETQ. Written as DNA, the CDR3 is TGCGCCAGCGAAAGTAGTCCTGGGGCCAACGTCCTGACTTTC. Protein: CASESSPGANVLTF.

The rearrangement uses TRBV30 and TRBJ1-1; 8 nucleotides agree with TRBD1. J was trimmed by 1 base and V by 2 bases; bases with no gene match: 6. Germline V lookup: CDR1 GTSNPN, CDR2 SVGIG (reference sequence). The CDR3 extends over 15 amino acids. The CDR3 spells CAWSTTDRGNTEAFF. The CDR3 nucleotides read TGTGCCTGGAGTACAACAGACAGGGGGAACACTGAAGCTTTCTTT.

The chain is built from TRBV19 and TRBJ1-3, with D possibly TRBD1 on 5 matching bases. The germline V gene encodes CDR1 LNHDA and CDR2 SQIVND (reference sequence). The CDR3 is 14 residues long. The V and J ends lost 3 bases and 4 bases respectively, with 10 bases between them. The CDR3 sequence is CASSMSGNGNTIYF. The CDR3 region has the DNA TGTGCCAGTAGTATGTCAGGGAACGGAAACACCATATATTTT. The full variable domain, rest sourced from reference TRBV19 and TRBJ1-3, is DGGITQSPKYLFRKEGQNVTLSCEQNLNHDAMYWYRQDPGQGLRLIYYSQIVNDFQKGDIAEGYSVSREKKESFPLTVTSAQKNPTAFYLCASSMSGNGNTIYFGEGSWLTVV.

This clone appeared a single time. The V gene is TRBV10-2, the J gene TRBJ1-1, with D tentatively TRBD1 (5 bases). Per germline, CDR1 WSHSY and CDR2 SAAADI. The CDR3 loop spans 14 amino acids. Trimming pared 7 bases from V and 1 base from J, leaving 13 bases between. The CDR3 DNA is TGCGCCAGCATGGGGATTAGGGGGAACACTGAAGCTTTCTTT. Translating gives CASMGIRGNTEAFF.